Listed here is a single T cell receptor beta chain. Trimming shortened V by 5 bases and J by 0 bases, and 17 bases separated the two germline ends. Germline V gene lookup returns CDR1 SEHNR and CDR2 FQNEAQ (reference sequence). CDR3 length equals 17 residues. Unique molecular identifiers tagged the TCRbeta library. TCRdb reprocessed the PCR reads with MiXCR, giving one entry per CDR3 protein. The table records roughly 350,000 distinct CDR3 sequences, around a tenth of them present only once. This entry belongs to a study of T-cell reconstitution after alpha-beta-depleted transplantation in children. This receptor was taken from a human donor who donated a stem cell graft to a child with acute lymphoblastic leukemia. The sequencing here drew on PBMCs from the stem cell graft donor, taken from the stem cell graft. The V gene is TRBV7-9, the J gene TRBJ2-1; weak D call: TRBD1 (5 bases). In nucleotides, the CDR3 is TGTGCCAGCAGCACAAGTAGGGGCTCTGTCTCCTACAATGAGCAGTTCTTC. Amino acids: CASSTSRGSVSYNEQFF.